The 10 T cell receptor beta chains below were found in one sample sequenced in a study of patients and donors after allogeneic stem cell transplantation. MiXCR, run by TCRdb on the RT-PCR reads, gives a single entry per CDR3 protein. The sample consists of 50,000 to 60,000 distinct CDR3 sequences, less than 15% of them appearing once. Material for sequencing was blood, either unsorted or a sorted T cell fraction (not recorded which). These receptors were taken from a human donor who was either an allogeneic HSCT recipient or a stem cell or donor lymphocyte infusion donor (not recorded which). It is not recorded whose cells these are; they may come from a transplant donor.

This clonotype was recorded many times. The chain has TRBV7-2 and TRBJ1-2, with 8 bases identical to TRBD1. Trimming took 1 base from V and 7 from J; bases not matched to a gene: 2. The CDR3 consists of 13 residues. The germline V gene encodes CDR1 SGHTA and CDR2 FQGNSA. CDR3 sequence: CASSLGQGAGYTF. CDR3 nucleotide sequence: TGTGCCAGCAGCTTAGGGCAGGGGGCTGGCTACACCTTC.

The chain employs TRBV6-2 or TRBV6-3 and TRBJ2-3; 7 positions match TRBD2. CDR1 and CDR2 from the germline V gene are MNHEY and SVGEGT. The CDR3 runs to 14 residues. V was pared by 8 bases and J by 2 bases, with 7 bases of the junction left unmatched. CDR3 protein: CASRTSWNTDTQYF. The DNA of the CDR3 is TGTGCCAGCCGGACTAGTTGGAACACAGATACGCAGTATTTT.

This clonotype was detected ten times or more. The V call is TRBV24-1, the J call TRBJ1-5, with D maybe TRBD1 (6 bases). Germline-derived CDR1 and CDR2 are KGHDR and SFDVKD. The CDR3 sequence is 18 residues long. Trimming left V 2 bases short and J 3 bases short, with 19 bases between. The CDR3 reads CATSDSPGGGGVNQPQHF. Here the CDR3 DNA reads TGTGCCACCAGTGATTCCCCCGGGGGCGGGGGGGTCAATCAGCCCCAGCATTTT.

The chain employs TRBV10-3 and TRBJ2-3, with D maybe TRBD1 (5 bases). V lost 0 bases and J lost 4, with 8 bases in between. The length of the CDR3 is 14 residues. Germline assignment: CDR1 ENHRY and CDR2 SYGVKD. CDR3 amino acids: CAISESQDSDTQYF. CDR3 DNA sequence: TGTGCCATCAGTGAGTCACAGGATTCAGATACGCAGTATTTT.

This clonotype was picked up a small number of times. The chain carries TRBV6-5 and TRBJ2-7, with D uncertain. Germline assignment: CDR1 MNHEY and CDR2 SVGAGI. V was trimmed by 4 bases and J by 1 base, leaving 14 bases between them. This CDR3 contains 15 residues. CDR3 coding DNA: TGTGCCAGCAGTTCCATGAAGGACGGATCCTACGAGCAGTACTTC. It encodes CASSSMKDGSYEQYF.

A single count supports this clonotype. CDR3 nucleotides: TGCAGTGCTAGATCCCCGGGAGCGGATGCCACAGATACGCAGTATTTT. Encoded protein: CSARSPGADATDTQYF. The chain employs TRBV20-1 and TRBJ2-3, with D tentatively TRBD2 (6 bases). Germline-derived CDR1 and CDR2 are DFQATT and SNEGSKA (reference sequence). V was cut by 2 bases and J by 2 bases, with 17 bases left in between. This CDR3 comprises 16 residues.

This clonotype has just one count. This may be a read error: a much more frequent sequence differs by one nucleotide. J is TRBJ1-1 and V is TRBV1. TRBV1 corresponds to a pseudogene. The CDR3 length is 12 residues. CDR3 DNA: TGCACCAGCAGCTGGTTGACCACTGAAGCTTTCTTT. Translation gives CTSSWLTTEAFF.

The rearrangement joins TRBV27 to TRBJ2-1; D ambiguous. The V gene lost 2 bases and the J gene lost 4 bases, with 12 bases spanning the gap. Looked up from germline, CDR1 is MNHEY and CDR2 is SMNVEV (reference sequence). The length of the CDR3 is 15 residues. In DNA form, the CDR3 reads TGTGCCAGCAGTTTACTCCCGAACCGATACAATGAGCAGTTCTTC. Its protein is CASSLLPNRYNEQFF.

This clonotype was counted a few times. The rearrangement uses TRBV6-5 and TRBJ2-7; a possible D gene is TRBD1 (5 bases). The V gene lost 5 bases and the J gene lost 3 bases, with 17 bases spanning the gap. Germline loops: CDR1 MNHEY, CDR2 SVGAGI. This CDR3 has 15 residues. The CDR3 DNA is TGTGCCAGCAGTCCCCATAGGGGAACCAACTACGAGCAGTACTTC. This codes for CASSPHRGTNYEQYF.

In its sample, this clonotype was seen a few times. The gene calls are TRBV27 and TRBJ2-7; no firm D call. The CDR3 consists of 14 residues. The V gene lost 2 bases and the J gene lost 0 bases, with 8 bases spanning the gap. The germline V gene encodes CDR1 MNHEY and CDR2 SMNVEV (reference sequence). The CDR3 loop reads CASSLGPLSYEQYF. CDR3 sequence (DNA): TGTGCCAGCAGTTTAGGTCCGCTCTCCTACGAGCAGTACTTC.